A single sample gave rise to the 11 T cell receptor beta chains below, sequenced in a study of T cells in Graves' hyperthyroidism and ophthalmopathy. Amplification of TCR beta CDR3 regions was performed using RNA transcripts as template. When the TCR CDR3 underwent first-round RT-PCR, the HTBI primer set was used. MiXCR, run by TCRdb on the multiplex PCR reads, gives a single entry per CDR3 protein. The sample shows 530,000 or so distinct CDR3 sequences, around 45% of them seen only once. The specimen sequenced was peripheral blood or thyroid tissue (not recorded which). The receptors come from a woman aged 18 to 35 with Graves' hyperthyroidism.

This clonotype has at least ten counts. J is TRBJ1-1 and V is TRBV5-1, with D unclear. CDR1 and CDR2 from the germline V gene are SGHRS and YFSETQ. V was pared by 0 bases and J by 3 bases, with 9 bases between. The CDR3 has 14 residues. The CDR3 is CASSLDRRDTEAFF. The CDR3 bases are TGCGCCAGCAGCTTGGACAGAAGGGACACTGAAGCTTTCTTT.

The rearrangement joins TRBV24-1 to TRBJ2-1, with D tentatively TRBD2 (6 bases). CDR3 length: 13 residues. CDR1 and CDR2 (germline): KGHDR, SFDVKD. Trimming took off 0 bases at V and 9 bases at J, with 8 bases between the two ends. The CDR3 loop is CATSDLRGGEQFF. For the CDR3, the DNA is TGTGCCACCAGTGATTTGCGGGGAGGTGAGCAGTTCTTC.

The rearrangement links TRBV19 to TRBJ1-2, with D possibly matching TRBD1 (5 bases). The V gene lost 2 bases and the J gene lost 2 bases, with 6 bases spanning the gap. Germline CDR1 LNHDA, CDR2 SQIVND (reference sequence). The CDR3 covers 13 residues. The CDR3 region is CASSIRQNYGYTF. In DNA, the CDR3 is TGTGCCAGTAGTATAAGACAGAACTATGGCTACACCTTC.

In its sample, this clonotype was seen many times. This chain connects TRBV29-1 to TRBJ1-2, with 12 bases matching TRBD1. CDR1 is SQVTM, CDR2 ANQGSEA, per germline. With 5 bases clipped from V and 6 bases from J, the junction kept 4 bases outside the gene matches. The CDR3 sequence is 13 residues long. CDR3 protein: CSVKGQGADGYTF. In DNA, the CDR3 is TGCAGCGTTAAGGGACAGGGGGCGGATGGCTACACCTTC.

The chain links TRBV7-9 to TRBJ1-4; D is possibly TRBD1 (6 bases). The germline V gene encodes CDR1 SEHNR and CDR2 FQNEAQ (reference sequence). This CDR3 spans 13 amino acids. V gave up 6 bases and J gave up 8 bases, with 13 bases separating them. This CDR3 reads CASRGGLREKLFF. CDR3 coding DNA: TGTGCCAGCAGAGGGGGGCTAAGGGAAAAACTGTTTTTT.

V usage is TRBV5-1 and J usage is TRBJ2-5; TRBD1 agrees at 10 bases. The germline V gene encodes CDR1 SGHRS and CDR2 YFSETQ. Unmatched junction bases numbered 4, after V lost 5 bases and J lost 3 bases. The CDR3 sequence is 14 residues long. Written as DNA, the CDR3 is TGCGCCAGCAGTCTGACAGGGGGCAAAGAGACCCAGTACTTC. Its protein is CASSLTGGKETQYF. The variable domain in full, with the rest retrieved from reference TRBV5-1 and TRBJ2-5, is KAGVTQTPRYLIKTRGQQVTLSCSPISGHRSVSWYQQTPGQGLQFLFEYFSETQRNKGNFPGRFSGRQFSNSRSEMNVSTLELGDSALYLCASSLTGGKETQYFGPGTRLLVL.

The rearrangement joins TRBV9 to TRBJ1-1; 9 nucleotides match TRBD1. The CDR3 is 14 residues long. In germline, CDR1 is SGDLS, CDR2 YYNGEE. V trimming: 4 bases; J trimming: 7 bases; junction bases outside the gene matches: 8. The CDR3 spells CASSTRTGDNEAFF. In DNA, the CDR3 is TGTGCCAGCAGCACCCGGACAGGGGACAATGAAGCTTTCTTT.

CDR3 residues: CASSDQGQLNQPQHF. The CDR3 nucleotides read TGTGCCAGCAGTGACCAGGGGCAGCTAAATCAGCCCCAGCATTTT. This chain links TRBV12-3 or TRBV12-4 with TRBJ1-5, with D perhaps matching TRBD1 (6 bases). CDR3 size: 15 residues. Between the trimmed V and J ends, which lost 5 bases and 4 bases, there was a span of 15 bases.

The rearrangement uses TRBV24-1 and TRBJ2-5; D ambiguous. The V end lost 4 bases, the J end lost 6 bases, and 5 bases lay between the germline ends. The CDR3 has 11 amino acids. Germline V gene lookup returns CDR1 KGHDR and CDR2 SFDVKD. CDR3 DNA sequence: TGTGCCACCAGTGACGACCAGACCCAGTACTTC. Translating it yields CATSDDQTQYF.

This clonotype came up many times. J is TRBJ2-7 and V is TRBV7-9, with a tentative D call TRBD1 (7 bases). There are 15 residues in the CDR3. CDR1 is SEHNR, CDR2 FQNEAQ, per germline (reference sequence). Trimming removed 6 bases at V and 4 bases at J, with 19 bases between. In DNA, the CDR3 is TGTGCCAGCAGTCATTCAGCCAGGGGGGAATACGAGCAGTACTTC. This codes for CASSHSARGEYEQYF.

This sequence joins TRBV15 and TRBJ2-6, with D perhaps matching TRBD2 (6 bases). Looked up from germline, CDR1 is LNHNV and CDR2 is YYDKDF (reference sequence). This CDR3 is built from 14 residues. Trimming pared 5 bases from V and 3 bases from J, leaving 8 bases between. CDR3 sequence reads: CATSGGVGANVLTF. CDR3 DNA sequence: TGTGCCACCAGCGGCGGGGTTGGGGCCAACGTCCTGACTTTC.